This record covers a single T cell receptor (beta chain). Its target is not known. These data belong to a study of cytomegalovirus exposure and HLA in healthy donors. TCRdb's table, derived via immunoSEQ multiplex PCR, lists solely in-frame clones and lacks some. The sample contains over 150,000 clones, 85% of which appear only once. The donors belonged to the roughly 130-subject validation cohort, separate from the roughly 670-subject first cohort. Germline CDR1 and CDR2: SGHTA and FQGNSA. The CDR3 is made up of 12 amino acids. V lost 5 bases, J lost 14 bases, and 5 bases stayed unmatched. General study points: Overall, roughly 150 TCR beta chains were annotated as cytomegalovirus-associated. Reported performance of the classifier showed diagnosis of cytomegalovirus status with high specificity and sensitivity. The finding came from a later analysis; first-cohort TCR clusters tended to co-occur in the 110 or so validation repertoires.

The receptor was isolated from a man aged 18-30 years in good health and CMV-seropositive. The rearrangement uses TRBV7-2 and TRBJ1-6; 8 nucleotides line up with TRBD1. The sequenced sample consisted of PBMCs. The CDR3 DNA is TGTGCCAGCAGCGCGGACAGGGTAGCCCTCCACTTT. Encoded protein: CASSADRVALHF.